This T cell receptor beta chain is drawn from a study of beta chain features in type 1 diabetes. The study's findings and limits: Patients' naive, central memory and regulatory TCRB repertoires appeared more alike than those of healthy donors.

Every bit of the isolated RNA underwent reverse transcription, so sequencing read expressed TCRB transcripts. Some clones are missing from TCRdb's copy, which holds only in-frame ones; the method was immunoSEQ multiplex PCR. This sample has 900,000 or so clones, with roughly a sixth found just once. Comment on this clone: Its antigen is unknown.

Germline V lookup: CDR1 MNHEY, CDR2 SMNVEV (reference sequence). The CDR3 extends over 16 amino acids. Trimming at V came to 0 bases and at J to 5 bases, leaving 6 bases not matched to a gene. The sequence was obtained from a woman between 18 and 29 years old in good health. This chain connects TRBV27 to TRBJ1-2; 10 bases agree with TRBD1. Input material: naive CD4+ T cells from blood. This chain's CDR3 is CASSLSAGTGAYGYTF. The CDR3 DNA sequence: TGTGCCAGCAGTTTATCCGCCGGGACAGGGGCTTATGGCTACACCTTC.